Listed here are 8 T cell receptor beta chains from one sample, sequenced in a study of T-cell memory formation after mild COVID-19 (dated by TCRdb to about 2021). To prepare the library, 5' RACE was applied. The sequencer was an Illumina NovaSeq 6000. TCRdb redid the processing of the public reads, applying fastp at Q25 and MiXCR, and retained in-frame beta chains. For every CDR3 protein sequence, its rows merge into one entry that carries the most common genes and DNA. Present in this sample are roughly 5,000 distinct CDR3 sequences, approximately 48% of which were seen just once. The top ten hold 2.6% of the sample. Sequencing was done on a sample of PBMCs or a T cell subset sorted from them (not recorded which). These receptors all come from an adult who had mild COVID-19 (a few samples of this study predate the infection). The sample titles of this study are shuffled in the database, so cell type and time point are left out.

This clonotype qualifies as large. The chain uses TRBV4-1 and TRBJ1-1, with D possibly matching TRBD1 (5 bases). Germline V gene lookup returns CDR1 MGHRA and CDR2 YSYEKL. The CDR3 sequence is 17 residues long. V was pared by 3 bases and J by 3 bases, with 20 bases between. This CDR3 is CASSHTSTDWLDTEAFF. The CDR3 DNA reads as TGCGCCAGCAGCCATACCTCGACAGACTGGTTAGACACTGAAGCTTTCTTT.

This clonotype is medium-sized by share. This chain uses TRBV6-2 or TRBV6-3 with TRBJ2-7, with D maybe TRBD1 (5 bases). CDR1 and CDR2 (germline): MNHEY, SVGEGT. Trimming pared 2 bases from V and 3 bases from J, leaving 11 bases between. This CDR3 has 14 amino acids. The CDR3 nucleotides are TGTGCCAGCAGTTACGGGGCAGGCGGCTACGAGCAGTACTTC. This encodes CASSYGAGGYEQYF.

This chain joins TRBV5-4 and TRBJ2-5; D is undetermined. CDR1 and CDR2 (germline): SGHNT, YYREEE (reference sequence). CDR3 length: 14 amino acids. V lost 4 bases, J lost 2 bases, and 12 bases lay in between. The CDR3 protein is CASSQALIQETQYF. The CDR3 bases are TGTGCCAGCAGCCAGGCACTAATACAAGAGACCCAGTACTTC.

This clonotype is medium-sized by share. The chain employs TRBV7-9 and TRBJ2-7; D possibly uses TRBD1 or TRBD2 (6 bases each). Trimming removed 4 bases from V and 7 bases from J, with 11 bases in between. Germline values: CDR1 SEHNR, CDR2 FQNEAQ (reference sequence). This CDR3 spans 12 amino acids. The CDR3 coding sequence is TGTGCCAGCAGCTCGGGGGCGCGGGAGCAGTACTTC. Encoded protein: CASSSGAREQYF. Complete variable domain (other parts from reference TRBV7-9 and TRBJ2-7): DTGVSQNPRHKITKRGQNVTFRCDPISEHNRLYWYRQTLGQGPEFLTYFQNEAQLEKSRLLSDRFSAERPKGSFSTLEIQRTEQGDSAMYLCASSSGAREQYFGPGTRLTVT.

The CDR3 nucleotides read TGTGCCACCCAGGCCTGGGGCTACGAGCAGTACTTC. This gives the protein CATQAWGYEQYF. The rearrangement uses TRBV6-2 or TRBV6-3 and TRBJ2-7, with D unclear. V lost 10 bases to trimming and J lost 3 bases, with 13 bases between them. CDR1 and CDR2 from the germline V gene are MNHEY and SVGEGT. The CDR3 is made up of 12 amino acids.

V usage is TRBV6-2 or TRBV6-3 and J usage is TRBJ2-1, with D tentatively TRBD2 (6 bases). Trimming removed 0 bases from V and 8 bases from J, with 23 bases in between. There are 18 residues in the CDR3. CDR1 is MNHEY and CDR2 is SVGEGT in the germline V gene. CDR3 in amino acids: CASSYSSRRALRWDEQFF. CDR3 DNA: TGTGCCAGCAGTTACTCGAGCCGGAGGGCCCTCCGATGGGATGAGCAGTTCTTC.

The chain links TRBV12-3 or TRBV12-4 to TRBJ2-1, with TRBD1 identical over 8 bases. The CDR3 consists of 14 residues. Germline trimming cut 5 bases from V and 2 bases from J; bases unmatched to any gene: 2. The CDR3 loop reads CASSPQGAYNEQFF. The DNA of the CDR3 is TGTGCCAGCAGTCCACAGGGGGCCTACAATGAGCAGTTCTTC.

The V and J genes are TRBV7-8 and TRBJ1-2; a weak D match, TRBD1 (6 bases). This CDR3 contains 19 residues. The V gene's germline CDR1 is SGHVS and CDR2 FQNEAQ. Trimming cost V 5 bases and J 4 bases, with 29 bases left between them. CDR3 loop: CASSSLTLGGQPISYGYTF. CDR3 bases: TGTGCCAGCAGCAGCTTGACTCTGGGCGGACAGCCTATTAGCTATGGCTACACCTTC.